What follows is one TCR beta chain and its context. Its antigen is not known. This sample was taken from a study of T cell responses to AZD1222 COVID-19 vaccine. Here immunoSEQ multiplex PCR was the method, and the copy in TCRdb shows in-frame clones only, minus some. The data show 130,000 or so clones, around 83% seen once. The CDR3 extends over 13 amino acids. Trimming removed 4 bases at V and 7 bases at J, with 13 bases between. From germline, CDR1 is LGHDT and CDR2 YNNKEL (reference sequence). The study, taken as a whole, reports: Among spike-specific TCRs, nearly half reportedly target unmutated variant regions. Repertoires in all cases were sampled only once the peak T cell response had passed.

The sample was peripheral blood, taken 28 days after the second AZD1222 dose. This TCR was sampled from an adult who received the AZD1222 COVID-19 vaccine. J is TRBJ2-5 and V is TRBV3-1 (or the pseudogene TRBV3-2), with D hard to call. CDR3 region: CASSLERSRTQYF. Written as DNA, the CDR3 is TGTGCCAGCAGCCTGGAGCGCTCCAGGACCCAGTACTTC.